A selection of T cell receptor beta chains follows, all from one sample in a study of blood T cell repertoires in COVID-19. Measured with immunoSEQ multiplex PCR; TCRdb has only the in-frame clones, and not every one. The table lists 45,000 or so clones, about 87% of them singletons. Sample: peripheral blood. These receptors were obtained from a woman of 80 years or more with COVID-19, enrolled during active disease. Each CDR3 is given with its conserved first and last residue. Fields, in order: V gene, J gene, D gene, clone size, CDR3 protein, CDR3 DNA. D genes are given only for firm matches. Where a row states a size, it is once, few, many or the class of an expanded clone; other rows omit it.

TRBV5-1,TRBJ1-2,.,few,CASSLPGGDGYTF,TGCGCCAGCAGCTTGCCTGGAGGAGATGGCTACACCTTC
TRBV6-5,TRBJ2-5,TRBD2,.,CASSYGGVQETQYF,TGTGCCAGCAGTTACGGGGGGGTCCAAGAGACCCAGTACTTC
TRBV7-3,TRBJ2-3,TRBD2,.,CASSLNAGGLNTQYF,TGTGCCAGCAGCTTAAATGCGGGGGGGCTGAATACGCAGTATTTT
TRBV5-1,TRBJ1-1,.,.,CASSVQENTEAFF,TGCGCCAGCAGCGTCCAGGAAAACACTGAAGCTTTCTTT
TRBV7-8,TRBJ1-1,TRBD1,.,CASSWGQTYTEAFF,TGTGCCAGCAGCTGGGGACAGACTTACACTGAAGCTTTCTTT
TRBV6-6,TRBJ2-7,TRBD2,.,CASTVPRGSSYEQYF,TGTGCCAGCACCGTTCCGCGGGGGAGCTCCTACGAGCAGTACTTC
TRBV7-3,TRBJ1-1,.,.,CASSLTTGSTEAFF,TGTGCCAGCAGCTTAACGACAGGTAGCACTGAAGCTTTCTTT
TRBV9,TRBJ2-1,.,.,CASSVGFSSYNEQFF,TGTGCCAGCAGCGTAGGTTTCAGCTCCTACAATGAGCAGTTCTTC
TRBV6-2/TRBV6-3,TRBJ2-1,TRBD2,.,CASSPRGFLTSGIPHEQFF,TGTGCCAGCAGCCCCCGGGGTTTCCTCACTAGCGGGATTCCCCATGAGCAGTTCTTC
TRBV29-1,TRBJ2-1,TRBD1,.,CSVGDSFNEQFF,TGCAGCGTTGGGGACAGCTTCAATGAGCAGTTCTTC
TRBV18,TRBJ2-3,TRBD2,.,CASSPPGLAPDTQYF,TGTGCCAGCTCACCACCCGGACTAGCCCCAGATACGCAGTATTTT
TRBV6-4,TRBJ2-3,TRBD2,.,CASSDWGGPTDTQYF,TGTGCCAGCAGTGACTGGGGAGGGCCCACAGATACGCAGTATTTT
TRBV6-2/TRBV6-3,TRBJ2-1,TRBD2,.,CASSYPLAGGPLTDEQFF,TGTGCCAGCAGTTACCCGCTAGCGGGAGGGCCTTTGACTGATGAGCAGTTCTTC
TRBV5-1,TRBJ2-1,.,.,CASSYLASSYNEQFF,TGCGCCAGCAGCTACTTAGCGAGTTCCTACAATGAGCAGTTCTTC
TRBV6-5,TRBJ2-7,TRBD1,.,CASSYSDRGRGEQYF,TGTGCCAGCAGTTACTCCGACAGGGGGCGTGGGGAGCAGTACTTC
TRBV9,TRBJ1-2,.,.,CASSPQEEGYTF,TGTGCCAGCAGCCCACAGGAAGAAGGCTACACCTTC
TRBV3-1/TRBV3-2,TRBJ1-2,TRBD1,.,CASSRDRVVRNYGYTF,TGTGCCAGCAGCCGGGACAGGGTGGTACGAAACTATGGCTACACCTTC
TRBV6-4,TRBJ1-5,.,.,CASSVDEGVQPQHF,TGTGCCAGCAGTGTGGATGAGGGGGTTCAGCCCCAGCATTTT
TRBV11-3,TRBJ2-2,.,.,CASSSGGPRQNTGELFF,TGTGCCAGCAGCTCCGGAGGGCCTCGCCAGAACACCGGGGAGCTGTTTTTT
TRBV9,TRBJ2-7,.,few,CASNGGSYEQYF,TGTGCCAGCAACGGGGGCTCCTACGAGCAGTACTTC
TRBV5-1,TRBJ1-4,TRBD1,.,CASSIGTGSNEKLFF,TGCGCCAGCAGCATTGGGACAGGGAGTAATGAAAAACTGTTTTTT
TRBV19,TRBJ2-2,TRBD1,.,CASSVLTGAGGELFF,TGTGCCAGTAGTGTTCTGACAGGGGCCGGCGGGGAGCTGTTTTTT
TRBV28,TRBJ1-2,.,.,CASSLMSPAKGHGYTF,TGTGCCAGCAGTTTGATGAGTCCGGCAAAGGGGCATGGCTACACCTTC
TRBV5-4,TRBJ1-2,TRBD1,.,CASSEGQGGTYGYTF,TGTGCCAGCAGCGAGGGACAGGGTGGGACCTATGGCTACACCTTC
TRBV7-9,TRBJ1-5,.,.,CASSLQGVQPQHF,TGTGCCAGCAGCTTACAGGGCGTGCAGCCCCAGCATTTT
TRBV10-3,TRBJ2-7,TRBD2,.,CAIAKAGGRYEQYF,TGTGCCATCGCGAAAGCGGGGGGGCGCTACGAGCAGTACTTC
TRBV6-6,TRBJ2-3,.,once,CASSYGPDTQYF,TGTGCCAGCAGTTACGGCCCAGATACGCAGTATTTT
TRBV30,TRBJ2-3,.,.,CACLDWKRTDTQYF,TGTGCCTGTCTCGACTGGAAGAGAACAGATACGCAGTATTTT
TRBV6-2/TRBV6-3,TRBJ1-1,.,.,CASSWDPRANTEAFF,TGTGCCAGCAGTTGGGATCCCAGGGCCAACACTGAAGCTTTCTTT
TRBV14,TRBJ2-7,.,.,CASSQVGGQYEQYF,TGTGCCAGCAGCCAAGTCGGGGGGCAATACGAGCAGTACTTC
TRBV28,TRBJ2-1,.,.,CASSPLLRWDSYNEQFF,TGTGCCAGCAGCCCGCTACTCCGTTGGGACTCGTACAATGAGCAGTTCTTC
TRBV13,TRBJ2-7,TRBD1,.,CASSPPRTGVPNEQYF,TGTGCCAGCAGCCCTCCCCGGACAGGGGTACCTAACGAGCAGTACTTC
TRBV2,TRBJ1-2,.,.,CASSVEGVGGYTF,TGTGCCAGCAGTGTGGAGGGAGTTGGCGGCTACACCTTC
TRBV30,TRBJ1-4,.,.,CAWSRITQEVKLFF,TGTGCCTGGAGCAGGATCACCCAAGAAGTAAAACTGTTTTTT
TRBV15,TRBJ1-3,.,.,CATSSQGSPGNTIYF,TGTGCCACCTCGTCTCAGGGGTCTCCAGGAAACACCATATATTTT
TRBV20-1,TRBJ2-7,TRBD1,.,CSADRGYEQYF,TGCAGTGCCGACAGGGGTTACGAGCAGTACTTC
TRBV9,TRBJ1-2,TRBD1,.,CASSSQGFWGYTF,TGTGCCAGCAGCTCACAGGGGTTCTGGGGCTACACCTTC
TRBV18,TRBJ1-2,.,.,CASSPRRANYGYTF,TGTGCCAGCTCACCACGGAGAGCTAACTATGGCTACACCTTC
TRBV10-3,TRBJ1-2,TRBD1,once,CAISATGGLNYGYTF,TGTGCCATCAGTGCCACAGGGGGGCTTAACTATGGCTACACCTTC
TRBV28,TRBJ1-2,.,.,CASSLRRGGSSFYGYTF,TGTGCCAGCAGTCTTCGACGGGGGGGCAGCTCCTTCTATGGCTACACCTTC
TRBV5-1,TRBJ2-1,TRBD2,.,CASSLSGSSYNEQFF,TGCGCCAGCAGTCTTAGCGGGAGCTCCTACAATGAGCAGTTCTTC
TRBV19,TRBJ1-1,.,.,CASRDGRGDTEAFF,TGTGCCAGTAGAGACGGCCGTGGAGACACTGAAGCTTTCTTT